This TCR beta chain was sequenced in a study of regulatory T cells in long-lasting Graves disease. Study-wide findings and caveats: When disease was persistent, TRBV28, TRBJ1-2 and TRBJ2-5 were the favored segments.

Trimming pared 10 bases from V and 11 bases from J, leaving 24 bases between. Per the germline V gene, CDR1 is MNHGY and CDR2 is SAAAGT. The CDR3 loop spans 14 amino acids. Libraries of TCR beta came from iRepertoire HTBI primers plus Arm-PCR of CDR3 regions. TCRdb itself ran the multiplex PCR reads through MiXCR, one entry per CDR3 protein. In the table there are around 400,000 distinct CDR3 sequences, about a quarter of which are singletons. The time point here: persistent/refractory GD, antithyroid drugs over 5 years with positive TRAb. PBMC-extracted RNA yielded the TCR library. Graves' disease diagnosis followed American Thyroid Association guidelines. As collected, the peripheral blood samples measured approximately 10 milliliters each and went into EDTA tubes. This clonotype was picked up one time. What it binds is unknown. It may be a read error: a sequence one base away is much more abundant.

Sequenced material: peripheral blood mononuclear cells (PBMCs), taken when the disease was refractory, from a patient treated with antithyroid drugs. The receptor was isolated from a female donor with Graves disease. V and J are TRBV6-8 and TRBJ1-5; the D gene is possibly TRBD1 (5 bases). The CDR3 spells CATMRGSGIGAQHF. CDR3 bases: TGTGCCACCATGAGAGGTTCGGGGATAGGGGCCCAGCATTTT.